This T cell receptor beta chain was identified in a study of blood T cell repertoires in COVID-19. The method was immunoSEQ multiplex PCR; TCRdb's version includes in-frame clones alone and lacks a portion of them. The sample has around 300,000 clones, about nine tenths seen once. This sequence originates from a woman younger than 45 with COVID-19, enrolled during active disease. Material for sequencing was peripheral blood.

The CDR3 DNA sequence: TGTGCCAGTAGTATAACCGGGATAAATGAAAAACTGTTTTTT. It is translated as CASSITGINEKLFF. The V gene is TRBV19, the J gene TRBJ1-4; D is unresolved. The CDR3 is 14 amino acids. Germline assignment: CDR1 LNHDA and CDR2 SQIVND (reference sequence). V lost 2 bases and J lost 5, with 9 bases in between.